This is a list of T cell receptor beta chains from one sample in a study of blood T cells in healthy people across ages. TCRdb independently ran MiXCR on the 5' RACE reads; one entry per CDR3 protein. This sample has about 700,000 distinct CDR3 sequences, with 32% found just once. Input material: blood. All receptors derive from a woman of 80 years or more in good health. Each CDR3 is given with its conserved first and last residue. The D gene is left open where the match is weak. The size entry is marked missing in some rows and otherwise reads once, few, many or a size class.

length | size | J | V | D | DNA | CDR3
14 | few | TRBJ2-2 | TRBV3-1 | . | TGTGCCAGCAGCCAAGATGCGAGGGTCGGGGAGCTGTTTTTT | CASSQDARVGELFF
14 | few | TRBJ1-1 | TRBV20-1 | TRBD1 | TGCAGTGCTAGAGATGGCCAGGGGGACACTGAAGCTTTCTTT | CSARDGQGDTEAFF
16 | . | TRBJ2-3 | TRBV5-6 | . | TGTGCCAGCTGCTCCTCTATGCGGGGAATTACAGATACGCAGTATTTT | CASCSSMRGITDTQYF
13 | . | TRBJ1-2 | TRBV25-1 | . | TGTGCCAGCAGTGAAGCAGGGCCTTATGGCTACACCTTC | CASSEAGPYGYTF
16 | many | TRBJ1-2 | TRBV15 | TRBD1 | TGTGCCACCAGCAGAGGGAGAGGGGGCAAACGTGATGGCTACACCTTC | CATSRGRGGKRDGYTF
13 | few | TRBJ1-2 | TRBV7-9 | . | TGTGCCAGCAGCTTCGGGGCAGGGGATGGCTACACCTTC | CASSFGAGDGYTF
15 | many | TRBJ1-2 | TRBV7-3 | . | TGTGCCAGCAGCCCAGTGGAGGGCGGGTGGTATGGCTACACCTTC | CASSPVEGGWYGYTF
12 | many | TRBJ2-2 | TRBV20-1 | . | TGCAGTGCTAGAGGGAGATCCGGGGAGCTGTTTTTT | CSARGRSGELFF
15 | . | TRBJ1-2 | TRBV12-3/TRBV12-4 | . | TGTGCCAGCAGTTTTAGCCAGGTCACCCGCTATGGCTACACCTTC | CASSFSQVTRYGYTF
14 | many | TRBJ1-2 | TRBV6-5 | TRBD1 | TGTGCCAGCAGACAGCAGAACAGGGGGTATGGCTACACCTTC | CASRQQNRGYGYTF
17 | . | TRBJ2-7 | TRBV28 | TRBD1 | TGTGCCAGCAGTTACTACCCGGGACAGCGCCTCTCGTACGAGCAGTACTTC | CASSYYPGQRLSYEQYF
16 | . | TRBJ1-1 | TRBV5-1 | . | TGCGCCAGCAGCTTGCTCCCGTCGGGGGAGAACACTGAAGCTTTCTTT | CASSLLPSGENTEAFF
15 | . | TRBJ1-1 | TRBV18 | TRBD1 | TGTGCCAGCTCAACAGTGGGACAGGGGAACACTGAAGCTTTCTTT | CASSTVGQGNTEAFF
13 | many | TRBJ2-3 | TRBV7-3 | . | TGTGCCAGCAGTATCCTAGGGGGAAATACGCAGTATTTT | CASSILGGNTQYF
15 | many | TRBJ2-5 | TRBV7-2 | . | TGTGCCAGCAGCTTAATCCGGGGGCCCAGGGAGACCCAGTACTTC | CASSLIRGPRETQYF
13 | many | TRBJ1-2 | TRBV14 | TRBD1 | TGTGCCAGCAGCCAAGAGGACAGGAATGGCTACACCTTC | CASSQEDRNGYTF
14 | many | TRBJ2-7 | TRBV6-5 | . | TGTGCCAGCAGACCCGGGACCCGGGGGAGAGAGCAGTACTTC | CASRPGTRGREQYF
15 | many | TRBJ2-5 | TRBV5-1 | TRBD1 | TGCGCCAGCAGCTTGGAACAGGGGAAGGGTGAGACCCAGTACTTC | CASSLEQGKGETQYF
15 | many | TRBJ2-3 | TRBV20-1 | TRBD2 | TGCAGTGCTAGTGGGTTAGCGGGGGTGCTGGATACGCAGTATTTT | CSASGLAGVLDTQYF
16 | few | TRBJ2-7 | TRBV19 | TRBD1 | TGTGCCAGTAGTAGGCCCGGGACAGGGGGCAGGAACGAGCAGTACTTC | CASSRPGTGGRNEQYF
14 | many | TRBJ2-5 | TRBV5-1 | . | TGCGCCAGCAGCTCGGACATATCCTGGGAGACCCAGTACTTC | CASSSDISWETQYF
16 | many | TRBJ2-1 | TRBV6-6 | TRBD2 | TGTGCCAGCAGTTACGGCGCTAGCGGGGGGGCCAATGAGCAGTTCTTC | CASSYGASGGANEQFF
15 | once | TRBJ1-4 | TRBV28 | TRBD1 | TGTGCCAGCACTGTTACAGGGGCTCGGTTTGAAAAACTGTTTTTT | CASTVTGARFEKLFF
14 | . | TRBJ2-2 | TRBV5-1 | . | TGCGCCAGCAGCTTGGCCAAGTACACCGGGGAGCTGTTTTTT | CASSLAKYTGELFF